This T cell receptor beta chain was sequenced in a study of early T cells in non-severe SARS-CoV-2 infection. In germline, CDR1 is KGHDR, CDR2 SFDVKD. V was pared by 4 bases and J by 6 bases, with 10 bases of the junction left unmatched. The CDR3 extends over 17 amino acids. In TCRdb, the 5' RACE reads were re-called with MiXCR into one record per CDR3 protein. The table records 52,000 or so distinct CDR3 sequences, about 12% of them present only once. This sequence joins TRBV24-1 and TRBJ2-1; the match to TRBD1 covers 11 bases. The sequencing input was whole blood. The TCR was taken from an adult who was a healthcare worker with PCR-confirmed SARS-CoV-2 infection or an uninfected control (not recorded which). In nucleotides, the CDR3 is TGTGCCACCAGTGACGAGCCTGGGACAGGGGGAGGCAATGAGCAGTTCTTC. It codes for CATSDEPGTGGGNEQFF.